This T cell receptor (beta chain) appears in the sequencing data of a study of cytomegalovirus exposure and HLA in healthy donors. General study results and limits: The analysis excluded some indistinguishable V segments, including TRBV6-2 and TRBV6-3. Earlier analysis looked at TCR beta V segments, and most were productive about 90% or about 30% of the time. A link between a missense DCLRE1C variant and TCR beta V- and J-gene trimming emerged from a later analysis.

Likely unrecorded immune exposures existed in these nominally healthy donors. Primers included in the PCR were 60 Vbeta and 13 Jbeta primers. TCRdb's copy holds only in-frame clones and misses some; the assay was immunoSEQ multiplex PCR. The table counts about 48,000 clones; roughly 6.1% lies in the top ten. Germline V lookup: CDR1 SGHVS, CDR2 FQNEAQ. The CDR3 is 14 amino acids. Comments on this clone: Its target is not known.

Sequencing was performed on PBMCs. This chain connects TRBV7-8 to TRBJ2-5, with D uncertain. The DNA end is a closer match to TRBJ2-7, so the J assignment may be wrong. The clonotype comes from a male donor in good health and CMV-seropositive. In DNA form, the CDR3 reads TGTGCCAGCAGCCTGAACACCGACTCCTACGAGCAGTACTTC. Translating it yields CASSLNTDSYEQYF.